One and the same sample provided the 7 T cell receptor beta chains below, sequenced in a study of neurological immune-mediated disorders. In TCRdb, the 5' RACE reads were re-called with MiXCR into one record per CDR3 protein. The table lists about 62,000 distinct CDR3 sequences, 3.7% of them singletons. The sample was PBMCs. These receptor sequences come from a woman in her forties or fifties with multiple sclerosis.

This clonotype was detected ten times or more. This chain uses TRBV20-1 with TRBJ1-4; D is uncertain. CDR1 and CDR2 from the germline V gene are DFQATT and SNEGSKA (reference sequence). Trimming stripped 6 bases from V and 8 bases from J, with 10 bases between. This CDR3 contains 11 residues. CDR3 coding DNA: TGCAGTGCCCCTCGGCGGGAAAAACTGTTTTTT. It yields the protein CSAPRREKLFF.

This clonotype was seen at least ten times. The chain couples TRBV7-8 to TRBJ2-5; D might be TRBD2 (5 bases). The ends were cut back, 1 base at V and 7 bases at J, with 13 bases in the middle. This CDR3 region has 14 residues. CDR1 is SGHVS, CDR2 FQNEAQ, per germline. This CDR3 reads CASSLGDFRGTQYF. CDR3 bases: TGTGCCAGCAGCTTAGGAGACTTCCGGGGGACCCAGTACTTC.

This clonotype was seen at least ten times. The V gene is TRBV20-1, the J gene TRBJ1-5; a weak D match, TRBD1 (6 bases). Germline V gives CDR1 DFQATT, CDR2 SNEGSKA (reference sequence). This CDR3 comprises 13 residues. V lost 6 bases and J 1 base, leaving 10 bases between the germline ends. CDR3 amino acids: CSAKTGSNQPQHF. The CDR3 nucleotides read TGCAGTGCCAAAACAGGGAGCAATCAGCCCCAGCATTTT.

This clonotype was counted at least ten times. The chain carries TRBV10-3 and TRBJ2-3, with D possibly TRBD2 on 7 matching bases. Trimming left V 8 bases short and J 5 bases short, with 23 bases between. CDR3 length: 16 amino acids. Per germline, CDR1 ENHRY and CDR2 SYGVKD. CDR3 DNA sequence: TGTGCCATCTCTTCCTCACAGGGAGGGTTAGGAGATACGCAGTATTTT. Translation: CAISSSQGGLGDTQYF.

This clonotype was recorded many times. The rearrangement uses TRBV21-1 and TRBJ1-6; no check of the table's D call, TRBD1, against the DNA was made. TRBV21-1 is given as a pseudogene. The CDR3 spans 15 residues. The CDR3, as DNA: TGTGCCAGCAGCAAAGGAGGGGGGGATAATTCACCCCTCCACTTT. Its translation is CASSKGGGDNSPLHF.

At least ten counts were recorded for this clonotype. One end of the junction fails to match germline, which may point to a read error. CDR3 protein: CATSVTRDGIQNF. The CDR3 nucleotides are TGTGCCACCAGTGTAACGAGGGATGGCATTCAGAATTTT. The chain combines TRBV24-1 with TRBJ1-5; D not certain. Germline V gene lookup returns CDR1 KGHDR and CDR2 SFDVKD. The CDR3 totals 13 residues.

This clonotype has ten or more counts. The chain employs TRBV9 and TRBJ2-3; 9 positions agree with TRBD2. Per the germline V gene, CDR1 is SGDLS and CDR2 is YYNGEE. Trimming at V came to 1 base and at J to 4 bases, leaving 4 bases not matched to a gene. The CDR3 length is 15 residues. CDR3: CASSVLAGSPDTQYF. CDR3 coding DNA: TGTGCCAGCAGCGTACTAGCGGGAAGCCCAGATACGCAGTATTTT.